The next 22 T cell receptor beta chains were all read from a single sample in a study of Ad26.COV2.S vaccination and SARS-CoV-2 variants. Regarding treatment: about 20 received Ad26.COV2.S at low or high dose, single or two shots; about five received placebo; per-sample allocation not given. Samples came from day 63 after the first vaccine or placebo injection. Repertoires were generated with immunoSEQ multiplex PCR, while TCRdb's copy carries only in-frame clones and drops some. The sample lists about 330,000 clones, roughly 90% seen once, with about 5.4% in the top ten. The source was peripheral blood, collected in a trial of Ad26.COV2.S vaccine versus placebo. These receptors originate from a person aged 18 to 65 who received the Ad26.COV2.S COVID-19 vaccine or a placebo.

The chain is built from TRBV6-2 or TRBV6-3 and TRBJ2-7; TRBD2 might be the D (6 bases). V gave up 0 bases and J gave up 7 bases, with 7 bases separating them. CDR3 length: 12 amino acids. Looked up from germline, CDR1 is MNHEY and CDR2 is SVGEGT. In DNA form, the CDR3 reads TGTGCCAGCAGTTACTCCGCGGGGGAGCAGTACGTC. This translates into CASSYSAGEQYV.

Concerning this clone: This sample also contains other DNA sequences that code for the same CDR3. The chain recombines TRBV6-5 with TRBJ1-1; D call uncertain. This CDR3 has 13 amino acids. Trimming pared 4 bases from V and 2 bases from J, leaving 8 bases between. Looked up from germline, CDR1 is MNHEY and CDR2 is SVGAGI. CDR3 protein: CASSLGRNTEAFF. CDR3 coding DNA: TGTGCCAGCAGTTTGGGCAGAAACACTGAAGCTTTCTTT.

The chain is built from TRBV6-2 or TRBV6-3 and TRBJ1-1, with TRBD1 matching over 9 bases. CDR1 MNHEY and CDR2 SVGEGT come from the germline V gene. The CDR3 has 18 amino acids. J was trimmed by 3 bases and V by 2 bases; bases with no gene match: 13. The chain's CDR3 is CASSYHKRLRDRDTEAFF. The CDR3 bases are TGTGCCAGCAGTTACCATAAGCGCCTCCGGGACAGGGACACTGAAGCTTTCTTT.

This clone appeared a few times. In DNA form, the CDR3 reads TGTGCCAGTACTAGGGGTGGACAGCCCCAGCATTTT. As protein: CASTRGGQPQHF. The rearrangement joins TRBV19 to TRBJ1-5; perhaps TRBD1 as D (5 bases). The CDR3 consists of 12 residues. V was pared by 7 bases and J by 7 bases, with 11 bases between. CDR1 LNHDA and CDR2 SQIVND come from the germline V gene (reference sequence).

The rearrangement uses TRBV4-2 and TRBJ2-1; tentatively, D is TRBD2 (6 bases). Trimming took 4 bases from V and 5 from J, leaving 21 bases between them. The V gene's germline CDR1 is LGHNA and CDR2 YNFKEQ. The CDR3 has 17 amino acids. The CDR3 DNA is TGTGCCAGCAGCCCCACCGGGGAGGCCCGCGGCCACAATGAGCAGTTCTTC. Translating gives CASSPTGEARGHNEQFF.

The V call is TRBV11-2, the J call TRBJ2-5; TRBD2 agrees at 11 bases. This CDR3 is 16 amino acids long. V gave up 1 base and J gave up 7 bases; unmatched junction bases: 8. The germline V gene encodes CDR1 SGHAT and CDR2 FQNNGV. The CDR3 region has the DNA TGTGCCAGCAGCTTAGGATTAGCGGGGGGGGCGGTGACCCAGTACTTC. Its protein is CASSLGLAGGAVTQYF.

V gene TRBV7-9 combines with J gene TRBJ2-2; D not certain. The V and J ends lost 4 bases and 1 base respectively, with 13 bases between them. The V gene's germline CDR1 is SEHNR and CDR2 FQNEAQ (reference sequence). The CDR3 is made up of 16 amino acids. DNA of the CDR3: TGTGCCAGCAGCTATCCTAGGGCGGAGAACACCGGGGAGCTGTTTTTT. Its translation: CASSYPRAENTGELFF.

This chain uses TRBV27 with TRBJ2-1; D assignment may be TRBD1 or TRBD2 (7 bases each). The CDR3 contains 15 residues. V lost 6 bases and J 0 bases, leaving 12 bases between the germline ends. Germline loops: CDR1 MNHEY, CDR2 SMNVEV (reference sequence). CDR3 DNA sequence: TGTGCCAGCAGAGGGGGGGACAGCTCCTACAATGAGCAGTTCTTC. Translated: CASRGGDSSYNEQFF.

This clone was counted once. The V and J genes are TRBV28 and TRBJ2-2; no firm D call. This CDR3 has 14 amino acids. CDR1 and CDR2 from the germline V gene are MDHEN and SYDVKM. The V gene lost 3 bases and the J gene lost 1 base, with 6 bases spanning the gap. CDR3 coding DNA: TGTGCCAGCAGTTTTGGACGGAACACCGGGGAGCTGTTTTTT. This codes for CASSFGRNTGELFF.

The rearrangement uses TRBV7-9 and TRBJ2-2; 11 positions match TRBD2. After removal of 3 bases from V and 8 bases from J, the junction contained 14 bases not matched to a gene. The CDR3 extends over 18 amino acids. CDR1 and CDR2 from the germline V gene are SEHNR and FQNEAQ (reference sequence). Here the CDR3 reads CASSFIQATSGTKGELFF. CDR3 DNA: TGTGCCAGCAGCTTTATACAGGCGACTAGCGGGACCAAGGGGGAGCTGTTTTTT. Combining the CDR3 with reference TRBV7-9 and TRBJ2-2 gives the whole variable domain DTGVSQNPRHKITKRGQNVTFRCDPISEHNRLYWYRQTLGQGPEFLTYFQNEAQLEKSRLLSDRFSAERPKGSFSTLEIQRTEQGDSAMYLCASSFIQATSGTKGELFFGEGSRLTVL.

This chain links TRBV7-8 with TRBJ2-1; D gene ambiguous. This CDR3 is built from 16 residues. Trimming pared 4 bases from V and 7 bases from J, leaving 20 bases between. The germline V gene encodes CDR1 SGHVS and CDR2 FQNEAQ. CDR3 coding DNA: TGTGCCAGCAGCTCTACCGATAGGGTATTGGAGAATGAGCAGTTCTTC. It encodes CASSSTDRVLENEQFF.

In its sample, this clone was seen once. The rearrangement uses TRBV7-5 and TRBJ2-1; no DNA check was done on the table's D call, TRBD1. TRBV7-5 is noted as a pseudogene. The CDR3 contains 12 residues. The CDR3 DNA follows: TGTGCCAGCAGACCAGGTCACAATGAGCAGTTCTTC. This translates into CASRPGHNEQFF.

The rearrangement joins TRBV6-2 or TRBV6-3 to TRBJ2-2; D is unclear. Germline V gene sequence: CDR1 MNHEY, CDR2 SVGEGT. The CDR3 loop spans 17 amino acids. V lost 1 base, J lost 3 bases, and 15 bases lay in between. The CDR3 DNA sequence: TGTGCCAGCAGTTACTTCCGACGGAGCGCCCACACCGGGGAGCTGTTTTTT. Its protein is CASSYFRRSAHTGELFF.

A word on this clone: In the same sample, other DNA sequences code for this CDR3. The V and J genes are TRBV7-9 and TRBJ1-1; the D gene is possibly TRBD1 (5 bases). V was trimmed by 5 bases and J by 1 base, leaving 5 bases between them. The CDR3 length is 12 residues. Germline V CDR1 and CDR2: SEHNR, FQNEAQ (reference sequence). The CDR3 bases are TGTGCCAGCAGCAGGGGGAACACTGAAGCTTTCTTT. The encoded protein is CASSRGNTEAFF.

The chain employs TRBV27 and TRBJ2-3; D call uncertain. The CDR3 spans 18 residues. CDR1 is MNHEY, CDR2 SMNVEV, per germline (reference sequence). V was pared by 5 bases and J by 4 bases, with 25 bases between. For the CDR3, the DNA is TGTGCCAGCAGTCGGGTAGTACAGACGACTTCCTACGCAGATACGCAGTATTTT. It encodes CASSRVVQTTSYADTQYF.

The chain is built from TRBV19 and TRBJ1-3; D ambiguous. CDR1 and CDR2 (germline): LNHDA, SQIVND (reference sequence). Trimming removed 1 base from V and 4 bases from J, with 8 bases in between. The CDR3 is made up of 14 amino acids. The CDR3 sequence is CASSIGGRGNTIYF. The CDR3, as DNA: TGTGCCAGTAGTATAGGAGGCAGGGGAAACACCATATATTTT. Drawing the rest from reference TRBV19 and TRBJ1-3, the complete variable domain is DGGITQSPKYLFRKEGQNVTLSCEQNLNHDAMYWYRQDPGQGLRLIYYSQIVNDFQKGDIAEGYSVSREKKESFPLTVTSAQKNPTAFYLCASSIGGRGNTIYFGEGSWLTVV.

The CDR3 protein is CASSLGYRENEQFF. The CDR3 region has the DNA TGTGCCAGCAGCTTAGGGTACAGGGAGAATGAGCAGTTCTTC. The chain recombines TRBV7-9 with TRBJ2-1, with D possibly being TRBD1 (6 bases). Germline V gene sequence: CDR1 SEHNR, CDR2 FQNEAQ (reference sequence). V dropped 1 base and J dropped 7 bases, with 11 bases sitting between them. The CDR3 has 14 residues.

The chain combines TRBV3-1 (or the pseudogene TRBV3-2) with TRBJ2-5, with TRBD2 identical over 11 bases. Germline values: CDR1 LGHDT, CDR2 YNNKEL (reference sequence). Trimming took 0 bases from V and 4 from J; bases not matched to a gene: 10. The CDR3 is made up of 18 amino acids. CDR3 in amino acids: CASSQDPTTSGVGETQYF. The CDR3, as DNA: TGTGCCAGCAGCCAAGATCCCACGACTAGCGGGGTAGGAGAGACCCAGTACTTC.

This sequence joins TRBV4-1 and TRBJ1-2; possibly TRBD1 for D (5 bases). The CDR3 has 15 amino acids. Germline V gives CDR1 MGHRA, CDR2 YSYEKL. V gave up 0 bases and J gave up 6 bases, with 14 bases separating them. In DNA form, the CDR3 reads TGCGCCAGCAGCCAAGATCGGGGGGTCACCAATGGCTACACCTTC. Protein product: CASSQDRGVTNGYTF.

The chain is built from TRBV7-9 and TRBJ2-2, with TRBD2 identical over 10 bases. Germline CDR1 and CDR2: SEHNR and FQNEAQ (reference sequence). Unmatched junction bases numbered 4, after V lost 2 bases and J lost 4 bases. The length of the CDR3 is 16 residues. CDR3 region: CASSLRLAGVTGELFF. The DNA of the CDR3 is TGTGCCAGCAGCTTAAGGCTAGCGGGAGTCACCGGGGAGCTGTTTTTT. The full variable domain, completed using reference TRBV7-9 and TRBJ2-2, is DTGVSQNPRHKITKRGQNVTFRCDPISEHNRLYWYRQTLGQGPEFLTYFQNEAQLEKSRLLSDRFSAERPKGSFSTLEIQRTEQGDSAMYLCASSLRLAGVTGELFFGEGSRLTVL.

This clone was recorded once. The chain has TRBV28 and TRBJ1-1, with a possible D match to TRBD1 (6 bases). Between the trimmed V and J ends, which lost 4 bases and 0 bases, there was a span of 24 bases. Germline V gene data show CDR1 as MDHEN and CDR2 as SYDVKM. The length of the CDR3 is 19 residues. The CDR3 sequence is CASSSDPIYREEMNTEAFF. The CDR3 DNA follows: TGTGCCAGCAGTTCCGACCCCATCTACAGGGAAGAGATGAACACTGAAGCTTTCTTT.

The CDR3 reads CASSPYSSGGTPFF. The CDR3 coding sequence is TGCGCCAGCAGCCCCTATTCTAGCGGGGGGACCCCTTTCTTC. This rearrangement joins TRBV4-3 to TRBJ2-1; 11 bases map to TRBD2. Germline values: CDR1 LGHNA, CDR2 YSLEER. The CDR3 spans 14 residues. The J segment lost 16 bases and the V segment lost 4 bases, leaving 12 bases of the junction unmatched.